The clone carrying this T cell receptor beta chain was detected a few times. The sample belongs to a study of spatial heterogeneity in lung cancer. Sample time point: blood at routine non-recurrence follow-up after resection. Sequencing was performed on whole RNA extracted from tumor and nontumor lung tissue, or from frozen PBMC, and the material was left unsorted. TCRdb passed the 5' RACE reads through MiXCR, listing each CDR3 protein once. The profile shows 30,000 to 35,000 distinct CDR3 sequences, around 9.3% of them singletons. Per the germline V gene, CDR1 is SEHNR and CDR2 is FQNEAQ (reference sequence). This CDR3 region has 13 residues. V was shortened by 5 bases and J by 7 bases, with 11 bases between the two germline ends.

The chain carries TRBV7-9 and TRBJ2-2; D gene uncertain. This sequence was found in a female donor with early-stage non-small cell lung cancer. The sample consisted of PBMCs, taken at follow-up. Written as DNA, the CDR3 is TGTGCCAGCAGCCCTCAAGTGGGCGGGGAGCTGTTTTTT. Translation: CASSPQVGGELFF.